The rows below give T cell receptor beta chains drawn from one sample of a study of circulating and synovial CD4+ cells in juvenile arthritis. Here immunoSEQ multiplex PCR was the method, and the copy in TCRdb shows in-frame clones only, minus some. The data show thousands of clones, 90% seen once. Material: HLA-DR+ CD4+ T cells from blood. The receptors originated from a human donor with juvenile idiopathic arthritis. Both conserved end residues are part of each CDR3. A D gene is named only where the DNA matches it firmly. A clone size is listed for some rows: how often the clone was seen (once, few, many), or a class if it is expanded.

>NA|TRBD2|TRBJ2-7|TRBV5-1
CASRAGLAGSYEQYF
TGCGCCAGCAGGGCGGGACTAGCGGGGAGCTACGAGCAGTACTTC
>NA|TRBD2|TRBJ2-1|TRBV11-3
CASSLSVAGGPGNEQFF
TGTGCCAGCAGCTTATCGGTAGCGGGGGGGCCGGGGAATGAGCAGTTCTTC
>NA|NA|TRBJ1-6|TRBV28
CASSLPIWMGVYNSPLHF
TGTGCCAGCAGTTTACCGATTTGGATGGGAGTTTATAATTCACCCCTCCACTTT
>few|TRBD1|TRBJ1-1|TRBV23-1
CASSGQGFLNTEAFF
TGCGCCAGCAGCGGACAGGGGTTCCTCAACACTGAAGCTTTCTTT
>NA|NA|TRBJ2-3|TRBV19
CASSIGTSVADTQYF
TGTGCCAGTAGTATAGGGACATCGGTGGCAGATACGCAGTATTTT
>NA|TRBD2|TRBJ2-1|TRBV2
CASHPGGGPYNEQFF
TGTGCCAGCCACCCCGGGGGGGGGCCATACAATGAGCAGTTCTTC
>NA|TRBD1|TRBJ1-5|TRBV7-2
CASSSDRGNQPQHF
TGTGCCAGCAGCTCGGACAGGGGCAATCAGCCCCAGCATTTT
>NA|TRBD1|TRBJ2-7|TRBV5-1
CASSRQGATYEQYF
TGCGCCAGCAGCAGACAGGGGGCAACCTACGAGCAGTACTTC
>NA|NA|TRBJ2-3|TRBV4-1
CASSGVGWLRTDTQYF
TGCGCCAGCAGCGGAGTTGGATGGCTACGCACAGATACGCAGTATTTT
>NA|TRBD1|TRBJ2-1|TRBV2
CASTQLGTGETYNEQFF
TGTGCCAGCACCCAACTAGGGACAGGAGAAACATACAATGAGCAGTTCTTC
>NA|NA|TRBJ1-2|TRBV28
CASRVITGYDGYTF
TGTGCCAGCAGAGTAATTACAGGGTACGATGGCTACACCTTC
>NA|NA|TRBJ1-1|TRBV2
CASSDDDYTEAFF
TGTGCCAGCAGCGACGACGACTACACTGAAGCTTTCTTT
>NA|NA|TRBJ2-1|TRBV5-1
CATSSPLTGGGNEQFF
TGCGCCACCTCCTCCCCCCTTACTGGGGGAGGAAATGAGCAGTTCTTC
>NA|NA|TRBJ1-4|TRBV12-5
CASGFSAFGEKLFF
TGTGCTAGTGGTTTTTCGGCCTTCGGGGAAAAACTGTTTTTT
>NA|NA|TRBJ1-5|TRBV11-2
CASSVRGGNQPQHF
TGTGCCAGCAGCGTTCGGGGGGGCAATCAGCCCCAGCATTTT
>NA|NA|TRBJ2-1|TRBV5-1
CASSPGAGLGALNLNEQFF
TGCGCCAGCAGCCCTGGGGCCGGCCTGGGGGCTCTGAACCTCAATGAGCAGTTCTTC
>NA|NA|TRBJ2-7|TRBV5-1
CATRLGGGHEQYF
TGCGCCACCCGGCTAGGGGGGGGCCACGAGCAGTACTTC
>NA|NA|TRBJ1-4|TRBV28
CASTRSGTFATNEKLFF
TGTGCCAGCACGAGGTCCGGGACATTTGCAACTAATGAAAAACTGTTTTTT
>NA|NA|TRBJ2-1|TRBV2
CASNSLGSEQFF
TGTGCCAGCAATAGCCTAGGCTCTGAGCAGTTCTTC
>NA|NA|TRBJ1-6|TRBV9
CASSATDGNNSPLHF
TGTGCCAGCAGCGCGACAGATGGGAATAATTCACCCCTCCACTTT
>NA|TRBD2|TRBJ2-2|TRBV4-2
CASSPRGFTGELFF
TGTGCCAGCAGCCCGCGGGGGTTCACCGGGGAGCTGTTTTTT
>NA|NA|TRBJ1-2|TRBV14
CASSHTNYGYTF
TGTGCCAGCAGCCACACTAACTATGGCTACACCTTC